This TCR beta chain was found in a study of T cells expressing NK-cell markers. About the research overall: Sequencing of TCR beta repertoires drew on sorted CD3+CD56+NKG2C+, CD3+CD56+NKG2C- and CD3+CD56-NKG2C+ T cells.

There are 14 residues in the CDR3. Making the TCR beta cDNA relied on 5'RACE template switching with UMIs. TCRdb re-called the 5' RACE reads and catalogs CDR3 proteins one per entry, DNA excluded. This listing includes hundreds of thousands of distinct CDR3 sequences. The J gene is TRBJ1-1, the V gene TRBV12-3 or TRBV12-4; TCRdb selects TRBD1, and the lack of DNA leaves this call unchecked. This receptor was identified in a woman between 18 and 70 years old in good health. The sequenced sample consisted of blood T cells: a sorted CD56 or NKG2C T cell subset, CD4+ or CD8+ T cells, or bulk PBMC T cells (not recorded which). The CDR3 loop reads CASIGQTMNTEAFF.